Listed below are T cell receptor beta chains from one sample, sequenced in a study of T cells in Graves' hyperthyroidism and ophthalmopathy. TCRdb fed the multiplex PCR reads into MiXCR, producing one record per CDR3 protein. In the table there are about 290,000 distinct CDR3 sequences, about an eighth of which are singletons. The source material was blood. The source of these receptors is a woman aged 25 to 39 with Graves' hyperthyroidism that later progressed to Graves' ophthalmopathy. Each CDR3 is given with its conserved first and last residue. A D gene is named only where the DNA matches it firmly. Some rows mark clone size as missing; the rest say once, few, many or name a class of expanded clone.

clone_size: .; cdr3_length: 15; d_call: TRBD2; v_call: TRBV9; j_call: TRBJ2-1; cdr3_nt: TGTGCCAGCAGCCTGACTAGCGGGAGTAATAGTGAGCAGTTCTTC; cdr3_aa: CASSLTSGSNSEQFF
clone_size: .; cdr3_length: 18; d_call: TRBD1; v_call: TRBV7-9; j_call: TRBJ1-2; cdr3_nt: TGTGCCGGCAGCTTACCGAAGACAGGGGATGAAGCTAACTATGGCTACACCTTC; cdr3_aa: CAGSLPKTGDEANYGYTF
clone_size: many; cdr3_length: 12; d_call: .; v_call: TRBV10-3; j_call: TRBJ1-1; cdr3_nt: TGTGCCATCAGTGGACCGAACACTGAAGCTTTCTTT; cdr3_aa: CAISGPNTEAFF
clone_size: .; cdr3_length: 16; d_call: TRBD2; v_call: TRBV7-6; j_call: TRBJ2-1; cdr3_nt: TGTGCCAGCAGCTCCATCTTTAGCGGGGGGAGGAATGAGCAGTTCTTC; cdr3_aa: CASSSIFSGGRNEQFF
clone_size: many; cdr3_length: 15; d_call: .; v_call: TRBV3-1; j_call: TRBJ1-1; cdr3_nt: TGTGCCAGCAGCAAACCCGAGTATTGGGGCACTGAAGCTTTCTTT; cdr3_aa: CASSKPEYWGTEAFF
clone_size: few; cdr3_length: 14; d_call: .; v_call: TRBV6-1; j_call: TRBJ1-4; cdr3_nt: TGTGCCAGCACCCCGGGGGGGGCTAATGAAAAACTGTTTTTT; cdr3_aa: CASTPGGANEKLFF
clone_size: .; cdr3_length: 13; d_call: .; v_call: TRBV10-3; j_call: TRBJ1-5; cdr3_nt: TGTGCCATCAGTGAAGATAGGGATCAGCCCCAGCATTTT; cdr3_aa: CAISEDRDQPQHF
clone_size: .; cdr3_length: 17; d_call: .; v_call: TRBV18; j_call: TRBJ2-7; cdr3_nt: TGTGCCAGCTCACCTGGGACGGCTGTTGGAGGTTCCTACGAGCAGTACTTC; cdr3_aa: CASSPGTAVGGSYEQYF
clone_size: many; cdr3_length: 14; d_call: .; v_call: TRBV6-2/TRBV6-3; j_call: TRBJ2-7; cdr3_nt: TGTGCCAGCAGTGCAGGCGTAAGCTCCTACGAGCAGTACTTC; cdr3_aa: CASSAGVSSYEQYF
clone_size: .; cdr3_length: 16; d_call: TRBD2; v_call: TRBV4-1; j_call: TRBJ2-7; cdr3_nt: TGCGCCAGCAGCCCGCCTCTAGCGGAGGACTCCTACGAGCAGTACTTC; cdr3_aa: CASSPPLAEDSYEQYF
clone_size: many; cdr3_length: 21; d_call: TRBD2; v_call: TRBV27; j_call: TRBJ2-5; cdr3_nt: TGTGCCAGCAGTACCGCTACCCGTAGCGGGTACGAAGCGGGCCTACCAGAGACCCAGTACTTC; cdr3_aa: CASSTATRSGYEAGLPETQYF
clone_size: many; cdr3_length: 16; d_call: TRBD1; v_call: TRBV6-1; j_call: TRBJ2-1; cdr3_nt: TGTGCCACCGGATCTGGGACAGGGGGTCCCTACAATGAGCAGTTCTTC; cdr3_aa: CATGSGTGGPYNEQFF
clone_size: .; cdr3_length: 15; d_call: TRBD2; v_call: TRBV5-4; j_call: TRBJ2-3; cdr3_nt: TGTGCCAGCAGCTTGACGCTAGCGGGCACAGATACGCAGTATTTT; cdr3_aa: CASSLTLAGTDTQYF
clone_size: many; cdr3_length: 15; d_call: .; v_call: TRBV24-1; j_call: TRBJ2-1; cdr3_nt: TGTGCCACCAGTGATTTGGGGGCCGAGGGCAATGAGCAGTTCTTC; cdr3_aa: CATSDLGAEGNEQFF
clone_size: many; cdr3_length: 18; d_call: TRBD1; v_call: TRBV30; j_call: TRBJ1-3; cdr3_nt: TGTGCCTGGAGTGCCAAGGGGGCCCAACCTGGTATTGGAAACACCATATATTTT; cdr3_aa: CAWSAKGAQPGIGNTIYF
clone_size: many; cdr3_length: 18; d_call: TRBD2; v_call: TRBV3-1; j_call: TRBJ2-2; cdr3_nt: TGTGCCAGCAGCCAAGATAAGGGACTAGCGGTTAACACCGGGGAGCTGTTTTTT; cdr3_aa: CASSQDKGLAVNTGELFF
clone_size: .; cdr3_length: 11; d_call: .; v_call: TRBV20-1; j_call: TRBJ2-1; cdr3_nt: TGCAGTGCTAGAGGGGCGAATGAGCAGTTCTTC; cdr3_aa: CSARGANEQFF
clone_size: few; cdr3_length: 17; d_call: TRBD2; v_call: TRBV14; j_call: TRBJ2-1; cdr3_nt: TGTGCCAGCAGCCAAGATGGTGGGACTAGCGGCCCCAATGAGCAGTTCTTC; cdr3_aa: CASSQDGGTSGPNEQFF
clone_size: once; cdr3_length: 13; d_call: .; v_call: TRBV28; j_call: TRBJ1-5; cdr3_nt: TGTGCCAGCAGCAGACTTAGCAATCAGCCCCAGCATTTT; cdr3_aa: CASSRLSNQPQHF
clone_size: .; cdr3_length: 14; d_call: .; v_call: TRBV5-5; j_call: TRBJ1-3; cdr3_nt: TGTGCCAGCACCGTATCTGTCCCTGGAAACACCATATATTTT; cdr3_aa: CASTVSVPGNTIYF
clone_size: few; cdr3_length: 13; d_call: .; v_call: TRBV27; j_call: TRBJ2-5; cdr3_nt: TGTGTCAGCAGTTTTGTAGTAGGAGAGACCCAGTACTTC; cdr3_aa: CVSSFVVGETQYF
clone_size: few; cdr3_length: 13; d_call: TRBD1; v_call: TRBV27; j_call: TRBJ1-2; cdr3_nt: TGTGCCACCCGAGGGACAGGGAACTATGGCTACACCTTC; cdr3_aa: CATRGTGNYGYTF
clone_size: .; cdr3_length: 15; d_call: .; v_call: TRBV27; j_call: TRBJ2-7; cdr3_nt: TGTGCCAGCAGTCCCTACTCCGGGGTCTCCTACGAGCAGTACTTC; cdr3_aa: CASSPYSGVSYEQYF
clone_size: .; cdr3_length: 14; d_call: .; v_call: TRBV7-9; j_call: TRBJ1-1; cdr3_nt: TGTGCCAGCACTCAACACCAGGGGAACACTGAAGCTTTCTTT; cdr3_aa: CASTQHQGNTEAFF
clone_size: many; cdr3_length: 14; d_call: .; v_call: TRBV20-1; j_call: TRBJ2-7; cdr3_nt: TGCAGTGCTAGAGAAGGGACTTCTCCCTACGAGCAGTACTTC; cdr3_aa: CSAREGTSPYEQYF
clone_size: .; cdr3_length: 12; d_call: TRBD1; v_call: TRBV28; j_call: TRBJ1-2; cdr3_nt: TGTGCCAGCCGGACAGGGAACTATGGCTACACCTTC; cdr3_aa: CASRTGNYGYTF
clone_size: .; cdr3_length: 17; d_call: TRBD1; v_call: TRBV19; j_call: TRBJ1-1; cdr3_nt: TGTGCCAGTAGTGGGGCTGTAAAGGGGGCGCCCCGTGGTGAAGCTTTCTTT; cdr3_aa: CASSGAVKGAPRGEAFF
clone_size: few; cdr3_length: 15; d_call: TRBD1; v_call: TRBV6-1; j_call: TRBJ2-3; cdr3_nt: TGTGCCAGCAGCACGCGGACAGGGGGGATCGATACGCAGTATTTT; cdr3_aa: CASSTRTGGIDTQYF
clone_size: many; cdr3_length: 16; d_call: TRBD2; v_call: TRBV7-9; j_call: TRBJ2-1; cdr3_nt: TGTGCCAGCAGCTTAGCTAGCGGGGAGTCCTACAATGAGCAGTTCTTC; cdr3_aa: CASSLASGESYNEQFF
clone_size: many; cdr3_length: 14; d_call: TRBD2; v_call: TRBV20-1; j_call: TRBJ2-1; cdr3_nt: TGCAGTGCTACCCTAGCGGAACGAGACAATGAGCAGTTCTTC; cdr3_aa: CSATLAERDNEQFF
clone_size: many; cdr3_length: 17; d_call: TRBD2; v_call: TRBV11-2; j_call: TRBJ2-3; cdr3_nt: TGTGCCAGCAGCCCCCTAAATAGCGGGAGAAGTACGAATACGCAGTATTTT; cdr3_aa: CASSPLNSGRSTNTQYF
clone_size: many; cdr3_length: 13; d_call: .; v_call: TRBV11-2; j_call: TRBJ2-1; cdr3_nt: TGTGCCAGCAGCTTCTTCCAGTGGAATGAGCAGTTCTTC; cdr3_aa: CASSFFQWNEQFF
clone_size: many; cdr3_length: 13; d_call: TRBD1; v_call: TRBV6-1; j_call: TRBJ2-7; cdr3_nt: TGTGCCAGCAGGGGACAGGGGGCTTTAGAGCAGTACTTC; cdr3_aa: CASRGQGALEQYF